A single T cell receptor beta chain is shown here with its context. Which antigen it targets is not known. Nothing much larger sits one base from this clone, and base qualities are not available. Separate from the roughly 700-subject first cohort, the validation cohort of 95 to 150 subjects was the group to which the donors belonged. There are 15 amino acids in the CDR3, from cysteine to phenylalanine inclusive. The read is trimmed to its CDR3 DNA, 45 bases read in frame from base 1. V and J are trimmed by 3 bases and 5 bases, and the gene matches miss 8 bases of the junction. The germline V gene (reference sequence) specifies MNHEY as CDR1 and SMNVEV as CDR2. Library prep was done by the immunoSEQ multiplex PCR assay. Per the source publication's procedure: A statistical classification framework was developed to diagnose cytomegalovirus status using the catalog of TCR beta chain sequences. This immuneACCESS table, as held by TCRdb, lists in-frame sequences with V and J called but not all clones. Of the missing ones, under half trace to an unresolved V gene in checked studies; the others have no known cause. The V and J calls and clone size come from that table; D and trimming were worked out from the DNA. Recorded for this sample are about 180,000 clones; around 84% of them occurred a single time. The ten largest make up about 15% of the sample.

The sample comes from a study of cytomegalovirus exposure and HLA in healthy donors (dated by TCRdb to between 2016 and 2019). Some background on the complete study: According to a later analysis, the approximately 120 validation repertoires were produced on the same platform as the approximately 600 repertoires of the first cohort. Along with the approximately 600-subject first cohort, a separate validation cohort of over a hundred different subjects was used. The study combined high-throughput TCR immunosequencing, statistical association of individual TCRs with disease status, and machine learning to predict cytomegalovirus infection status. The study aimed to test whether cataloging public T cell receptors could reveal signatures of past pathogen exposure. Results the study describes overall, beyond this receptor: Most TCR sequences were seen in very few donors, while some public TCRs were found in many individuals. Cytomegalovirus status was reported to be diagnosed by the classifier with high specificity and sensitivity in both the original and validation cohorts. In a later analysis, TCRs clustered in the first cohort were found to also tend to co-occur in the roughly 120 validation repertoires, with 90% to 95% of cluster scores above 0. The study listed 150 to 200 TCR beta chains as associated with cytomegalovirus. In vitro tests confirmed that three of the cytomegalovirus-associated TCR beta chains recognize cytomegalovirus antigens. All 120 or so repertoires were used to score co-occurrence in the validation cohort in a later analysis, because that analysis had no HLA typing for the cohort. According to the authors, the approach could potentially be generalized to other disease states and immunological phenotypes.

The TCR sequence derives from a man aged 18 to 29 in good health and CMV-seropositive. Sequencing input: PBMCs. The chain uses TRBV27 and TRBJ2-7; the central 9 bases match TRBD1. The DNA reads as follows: TGTGCCAGCAGTTTGACCGGGACAGGGTACAACGAGCAGTACTTC. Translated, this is CASSLTGTGYNEQYF.